This TCR beta chain was sequenced for a study of blood T cell repertoires in COVID-19. Study summary: From the United States, Italy and Spain came samples of acute and convalescent COVID-19. From T cells, B-cell-depleted T cells, or PBMCs came the material, which was cDNA or gDNA.

Per the study methods: For nucleated cells, counts were estimated from reference gene primer amplification. Repertoires were generated with immunoSEQ multiplex PCR, while TCRdb's copy carries only in-frame clones and drops some. The D gene and trimming were derived from the DNA, and the V and J assignments and clone size from that table. The sample has some 200,000 clones; 84% are singletons. Sequences were obtained from peripheral blood. This clonotype was sampled from a woman aged 55-69 years who had recovered from COVID-19.

DNA of the CDR3: TGCGCCAGCAGGGGGGGGACTAGCGGAACCTACGAGCAGTACTTC. This encodes CASRGGTSGTYEQYF. J is TRBJ2-7 and V is TRBV5-1, with 11 bases identical to TRBD2. In germline, CDR1 is SGHRS, CDR2 YFSETQ. Trimming took 5 bases from V and 2 from J; bases not matched to a gene: 6. The CDR3 covers 15 residues.